The clone carrying this T cell receptor beta chain was counted only a few times. MiXCR, applied by TCRdb to the PCR reads, yields one record per CDR3 protein. The sample contains roughly 12,000 distinct CDR3 sequences, approximately 47% of which appear only once. This sample is drawn from a study of tumor-infiltrating lymphocytes in oesophageal squamous cell carcinoma. CDR3 size: 15 residues. V was clipped by 3 bases and J by 3 bases; unmatched bases: 3. Germline V lookup: CDR1 LNHDA, CDR2 SQIVND (reference sequence). The V and J genes are TRBV19 and TRBJ2-1, with 9 bases identical to TRBD2. This clonotype was obtained from a male donor with esophageal squamous cell carcinoma. Input material: normal esophageal tissue next to the tumor. The CDR3 nucleotides are TGTGCCAGTAGTATGAGCGGGGGGTTCTACAATGAGCAGTTCTTC. Translating gives CASSMSGGFYNEQFF. Drawing the rest from reference TRBV19 and TRBJ2-1, the complete variable domain is DGGITQSPKYLFRKEGQNVTLSCEQNLNHDAMYWYRQDPGQGLRLIYYSQIVNDFQKGDIAEGYSVSREKKESFPLTVTSAQKNPTAFYLCASSMSGGFYNEQFFGPGTRLTVL.